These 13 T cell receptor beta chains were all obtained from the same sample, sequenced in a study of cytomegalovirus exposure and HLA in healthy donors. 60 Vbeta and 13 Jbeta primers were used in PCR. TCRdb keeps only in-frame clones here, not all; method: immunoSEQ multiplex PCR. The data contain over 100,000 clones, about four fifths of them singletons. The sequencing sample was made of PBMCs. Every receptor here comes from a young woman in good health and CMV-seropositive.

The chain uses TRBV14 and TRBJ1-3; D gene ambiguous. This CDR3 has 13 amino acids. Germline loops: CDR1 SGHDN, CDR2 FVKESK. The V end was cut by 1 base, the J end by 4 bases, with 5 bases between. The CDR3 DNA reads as TGTGCCAGCAGCCAAGTGGAGGGAAACACCATATATTTT. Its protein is CASSQVEGNTIYF.

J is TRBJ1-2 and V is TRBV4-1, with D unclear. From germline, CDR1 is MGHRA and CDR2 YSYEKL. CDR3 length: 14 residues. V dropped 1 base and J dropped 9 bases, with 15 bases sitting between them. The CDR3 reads CASSQVLASYSYTF. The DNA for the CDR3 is TGCGCCAGCAGCCAAGTTTTGGCAAGTTATAGCTACACCTTC.

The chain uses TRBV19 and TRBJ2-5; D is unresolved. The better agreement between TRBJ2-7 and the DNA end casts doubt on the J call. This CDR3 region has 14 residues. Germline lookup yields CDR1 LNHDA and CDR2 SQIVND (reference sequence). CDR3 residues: CASSPLVKFYEQYF. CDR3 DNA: TGTGCCAGTAGTCCCCTCGTAAAATTCTACGAGCAGTACTTC.

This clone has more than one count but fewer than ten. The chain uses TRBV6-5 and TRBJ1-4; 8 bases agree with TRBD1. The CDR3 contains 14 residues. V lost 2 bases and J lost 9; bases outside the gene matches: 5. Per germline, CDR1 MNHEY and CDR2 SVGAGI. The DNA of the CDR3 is TGTGCCAGCAGTTACACAGGGGGAAGGAAAAAACTGTTTTTT. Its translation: CASSYTGGRKKLFF.

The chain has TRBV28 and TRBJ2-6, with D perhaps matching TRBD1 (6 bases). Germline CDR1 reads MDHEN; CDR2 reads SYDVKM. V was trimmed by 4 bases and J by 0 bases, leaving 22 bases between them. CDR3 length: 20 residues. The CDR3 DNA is TGTGCCAGCAGTTCCTCGGACAGCTTCCTTCGAGGCTCTGGGGCCAACGTCCTGACTTTC. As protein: CASSSSDSFLRGSGANVLTF.

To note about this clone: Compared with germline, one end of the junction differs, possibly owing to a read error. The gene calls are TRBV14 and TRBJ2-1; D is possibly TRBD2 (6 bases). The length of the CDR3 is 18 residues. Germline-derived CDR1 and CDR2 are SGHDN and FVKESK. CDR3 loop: CASSEDLSSDKVYNEQFF. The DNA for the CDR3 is TGTGCCAGCAGCGAAGATCTCTCTAGCGACAAAGTTTACAATGAGCAGTTCTTC.

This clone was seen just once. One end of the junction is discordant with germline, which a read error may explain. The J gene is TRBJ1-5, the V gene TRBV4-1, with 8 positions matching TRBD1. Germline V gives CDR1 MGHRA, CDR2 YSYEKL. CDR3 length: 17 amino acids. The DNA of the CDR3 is TGCGACAGCAGCCTTCGGACAGGGTCGGATAGCAATCAGCCCCAGCATTTT. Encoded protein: CDSSLRTGSDSNQPQHF.

The CDR3 is CASSLDSGAPGSYNEQFF. The DNA of the CDR3 is TGTGCCAGCAGCTTAGATTCGGGAGCCCCAGGGTCCTACAATGAGCAGTTCTTC. The V gene is TRBV7-9, the J gene TRBJ2-1, with TRBD2 as a possible D gene (6 bases). The ends were cut back, 1 base at V and 1 base at J, with 17 bases in the middle. Looked up from germline, CDR1 is SEHNR and CDR2 is FQNEAQ (reference sequence). This CDR3 comprises 18 residues.

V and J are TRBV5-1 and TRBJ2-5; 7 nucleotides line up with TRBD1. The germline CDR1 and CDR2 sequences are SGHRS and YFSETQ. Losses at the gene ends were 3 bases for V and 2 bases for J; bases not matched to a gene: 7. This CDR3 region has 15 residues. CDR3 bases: TGCGCCAGCAGCTGGGGGCCGGGACAGCAAGAGACCCAGTACTTC. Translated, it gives CASSWGPGQQETQYF.

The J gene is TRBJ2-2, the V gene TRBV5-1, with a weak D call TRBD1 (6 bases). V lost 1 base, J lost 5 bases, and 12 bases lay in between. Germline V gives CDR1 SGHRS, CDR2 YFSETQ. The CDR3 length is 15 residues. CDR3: CASSLIQGRTGELFF. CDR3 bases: TGCGCCAGCAGCTTGATACAGGGTCGGACCGGGGAGCTGTTTTTT.

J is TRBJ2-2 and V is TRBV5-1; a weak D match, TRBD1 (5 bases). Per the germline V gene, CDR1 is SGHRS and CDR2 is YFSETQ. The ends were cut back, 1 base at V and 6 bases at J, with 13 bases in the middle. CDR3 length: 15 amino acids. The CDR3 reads CASSLILGVAGELFF. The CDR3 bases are TGCGCCAGCAGCTTGATTTTAGGGGTGGCCGGGGAGCTGTTTTTT.

The CDR3 spells CASSPGSQETQYF. The CDR3 bases are TGTGCCAGCAGTCCCGGGTCACAAGAGACCCAGTACTTC. The chain couples TRBV6-6 to TRBJ2-5, with D unclear. Trimming shortened V by 5 bases and J by 2 bases, and 9 bases separated the two germline ends. CDR3 length: 13 residues. CDR1 MNHNY and CDR2 SVGAGI come from the germline V gene (reference sequence).

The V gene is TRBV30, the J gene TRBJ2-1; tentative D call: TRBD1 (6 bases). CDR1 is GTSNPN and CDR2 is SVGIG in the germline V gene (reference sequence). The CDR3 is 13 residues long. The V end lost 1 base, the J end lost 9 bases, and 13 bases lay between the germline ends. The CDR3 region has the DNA TGTGCCTGGAGTGGCCAACAGGGCACTGAGCAGTTCTTC. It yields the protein CAWSGQQGTEQFF.